The text below deals with one T cell receptor beta chain. Its antigen is currently unknown. V gave up 0 bases and J gave up 5 bases, with 11 bases separating them. This CDR3 has 15 amino acids. Germline V CDR1 and CDR2: MNHEY, SVGAGI. These data come from a study of T cells in tumors after PD-1 blockade. Study at large: Patients received pembrolizumab 200 mg every 3 weeks or cemiplimab 350 mg every 2 weeks.

Genomic DNA template from tumor biopsies or peripheral blood, roughly 616 ng to 6,004 ng input. The study, taken as a whole, reports: Peripheral recruitment is suggested, as some novel exhausted tumor clones were in pre-treatment blood.

Generated by immunoSEQ multiplex PCR, the TCRdb table keeps only in-frame clones and is missing some. The data show tens of thousands of clones, roughly three quarters seen once. The source of this sequence is a human donor with advanced basal cell or squamous cell carcinoma (not recorded which). The J gene is TRBJ2-1, the V gene TRBV6-5; D is perhaps TRBD1 (6 bases). The sequencing here drew on PBMCs, taken before anti-PD-1 therapy. In nucleotides, the CDR3 is TGTGCCAGCAGTTACTCGGGCCAGGGGAACAATGAGCAGTTCTTC. Translation: CASSYSGQGNNEQFF.